The entry below gives a single T cell receptor beta chain sequence along with its context. The J segment lost 2 bases and the V segment lost 5 bases, leaving 6 bases of the junction unmatched. The length of the CDR3 is 15 residues. Germline V gene lookup returns CDR1 SEHNR and CDR2 FQNEAQ (reference sequence). The data belong to a study of blood T cell repertoires in COVID-19. Study overall: Acute-phase and convalescent COVID-19 samples originated in the United States, Italy and Spain. PBMCs, B-cell-depleted T cells, or T cells were the source of the cDNA or gDNA that made up the material.

Measured with immunoSEQ multiplex PCR; TCRdb has only the in-frame clones, and not every one. The table has 85,000 to 110,000 clones, about 92% seen once. Sequencing used peripheral blood. The gene calls are TRBV7-9 and TRBJ2-3, with TRBD2 identical over 8 bases. The source is a woman of 80 years or more in a cohort sampled during active COVID-19. The CDR3 protein is CASSQIAGHTDTQYF. In DNA, the CDR3 is TGTGCCAGCAGCCAAATAGCGGGGCACACAGATACGCAGTATTTT. The whole variable domain, remainder taken from reference TRBV7-9 and TRBJ2-3, is DTGVSQNPRHKITKRGQNVTFRCDPISEHNRLYWYRQTLGQGPEFLTYFQNEAQLEKSRLLSDRFSAERPKGSFSTLEIQRTEQGDSAMYLCASSQIAGHTDTQYFGPGTRLTVL.